The next 10 T cell receptor beta chains were all read from a single sample in a study of cytomegalovirus exposure and HLA in healthy donors. Primers for the PCR totalled 60 Vbeta and 13 Jbeta. This table comes from immunoSEQ multiplex PCR, and its TCRdb copy is limited to in-frame clones, with some not included. Of around 240,000 clones in the sample, more than 75% were seen once. Sequenced material: PBMCs. The source is a woman in her forties in good health and CMV-seropositive.

The chain joins TRBV14 to TRBJ1-1; unclear D gene. V gave up 0 bases and J gave up 5 bases, with 19 bases separating them. The germline V gene encodes CDR1 SGHDN and CDR2 FVKESK. This CDR3 has 17 residues. The DNA for the CDR3 is TGTGCCAGCAGCCAAGATCAACGGAGATCAAGAGGAACTGAAGCTTTCTTT. It codes for CASSQDQRRSRGTEAFF.

The chain recombines TRBV4-3 with TRBJ1-2, with 9 bases identical to TRBD1. The CDR3 extends over 13 amino acids. Germline V gene data show CDR1 as LGHNA and CDR2 as YSLEER. Unmatched junction bases numbered 3, after V lost 2 bases and J lost 8 bases. The CDR3 DNA is TGCGCCAGCAGCCAAAGACAGGGGGACGGCTACACCTTC. It is translated as CASSQRQGDGYTF.

This chain connects TRBV30 to TRBJ2-1; tentatively, D is TRBD1 (5 bases). The V end lost 6 bases, the J end lost 3 bases, and 6 bases lay between the germline ends. Germline loops: CDR1 GTSNPN, CDR2 SVGIG (reference sequence). There are 11 residues in the CDR3. CDR3 nucleotides: TGTGCCTGCGACAGCTACAATGAGCAGTTCTTC. This sequence encodes CACDSYNEQFF.

The chain is built from TRBV10-3 and TRBJ2-3; 9 positions agree with TRBD1. The germline gives CDR1 ENHRY, CDR2 SYGVKD. The CDR3 sequence is 13 residues long. The J segment lost 1 base and the V segment lost 9 bases, leaving 2 bases of the junction unmatched. The CDR3 loop reads CAIQGARTDTQYF. CDR3 DNA sequence: TGTGCCATACAGGGGGCCCGCACAGATACGCAGTATTTT.

As regards this clone: Other DNA sequences in the sample encode the same CDR3. The gene calls are TRBV30 and TRBJ1-1, with 7 bases lining up with TRBD1. J gave up 3 bases and V 4 bases, and 5 bases lay outside the gene matches. This CDR3 comprises 13 residues. The germline gives CDR1 GTSNPN, CDR2 SVGIG (reference sequence). CDR3 protein: CAWTGGGDTEAFF. The CDR3 region has the DNA TGTGCCTGGACAGGGGGTGGGGACACTGAAGCTTTCTTT.

The genes are TRBV6-5 and TRBJ2-3, with no clear D. This CDR3 contains 13 residues. The V and J ends lost 5 bases and 6 bases respectively, with 12 bases between them. Germline CDR1 reads MNHEY; CDR2 reads SVGAGI. The CDR3 loop reads CASSTSTPDTQYF. The CDR3 DNA follows: TGTGCCAGCAGTACCTCCACTCCGGATACGCAGTATTTT.

The rearrangement joins TRBV10-3 to TRBJ2-1; 12 bases fit TRBD2. This CDR3 region has 17 residues. Germline V gene data show CDR1 as ENHRY and CDR2 as SYGVKD. Trimming at V came to 2 bases and at J to 9 bases, leaving 11 bases not matched to a gene. The CDR3 reads CAISEATSGRHQVEQFF. CDR3 bases: TGTGCCATCAGTGAGGCGACTAGCGGGAGACACCAGGTTGAGCAGTTCTTC.

V is TRBV7-9 and J is TRBJ2-6; 8 bases agree with TRBD1. V was pared by 5 bases and J by 2 bases, with 2 bases of the junction left unmatched. CDR3 length: 15 residues. The germline V gene encodes CDR1 SEHNR and CDR2 FQNEAQ (reference sequence). DNA for the CDR3: TGTGCCAGCAGCAAGACAGGGGCTGGGGCCAACGTCCTGACTTTC. Translation gives CASSKTGAGANVLTF.

The chain combines TRBV7-2 with TRBJ2-7; D is uncertain. Trimming pared 1 base from V and 5 bases from J, leaving 9 bases between. Per germline, CDR1 SGHTA and CDR2 FQGNSA. This CDR3 comprises 13 residues. In DNA form, the CDR3 reads TGTGCCAGCAGCTTAGACTTCGCGAACGAGCAGTACTTC. Encoded protein: CASSLDFANEQYF.

In this sample, this clone turned up a few times. This specimen includes other DNA sequences encoding the same CDR3. V gene TRBV7-9 combines with J gene TRBJ1-2; the D is unclear. The germline V gene has CDR1 SEHNR and CDR2 FQNEAQ (reference sequence). Trimming took off 3 bases at V and 7 bases at J, with 12 bases between the two ends. The length of the CDR3 is 13 residues. The CDR3 nucleotides are TGTGCCAGCAGCTTGGGCGGAGGGTTTGGCTACACCTTC. Translated, it gives CASSLGGGFGYTF.